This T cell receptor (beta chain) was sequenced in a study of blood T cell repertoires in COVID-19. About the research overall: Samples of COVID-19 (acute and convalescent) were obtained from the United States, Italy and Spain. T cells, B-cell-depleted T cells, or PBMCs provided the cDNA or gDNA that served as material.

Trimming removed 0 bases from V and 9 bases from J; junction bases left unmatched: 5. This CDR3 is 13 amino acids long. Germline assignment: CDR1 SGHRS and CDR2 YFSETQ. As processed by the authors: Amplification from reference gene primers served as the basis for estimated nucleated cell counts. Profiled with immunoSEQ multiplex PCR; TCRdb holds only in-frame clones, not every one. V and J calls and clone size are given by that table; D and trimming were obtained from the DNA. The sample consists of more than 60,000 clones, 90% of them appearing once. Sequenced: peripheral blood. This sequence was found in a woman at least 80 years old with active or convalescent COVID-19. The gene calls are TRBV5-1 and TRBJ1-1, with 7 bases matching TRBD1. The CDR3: CASSLEGTEKAFF. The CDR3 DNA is TGCGCCAGCAGCTTGGAGGGGACAGAAAAAGCTTTCTTT. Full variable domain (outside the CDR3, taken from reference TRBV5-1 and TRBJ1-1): KAGVTQTPRYLIKTRGQQVTLSCSPISGHRSVSWYQQTPGQGLQFLFEYFSETQRNKGNFPGRFSGRQFSNSRSEMNVSTLELGDSALYLCASSLEGTEKAFFGQGTRLTVV.